The next 19 T cell receptor beta chains were all read from a single sample in a study of T cell repertoires in cytomegalovirus infection. One entry per CDR3 protein results from TCRdb running MiXCR on the reads. The data hold 100,000 or so distinct CDR3 sequences, with about 40% observed a single time. What these receptors recognize is not known. The sample in question was CD8+ T cells from cultured PBMCs, obtained from culture after CMV antigen stimulation. The receptors were gathered from a human donor in good health (CMV status not recorded). Some clones in this sample may be carry-over from other donors' samples.

This clonotype was detected a few times. V is TRBV4-3 and J is TRBJ1-1; no reliable D call. Germline V gives CDR1 LGHNA, CDR2 YSLEER. V lost 2 bases and J 0 bases, leaving 4 bases between the germline ends. The CDR3 is made up of 13 amino acids. The CDR3 region has the DNA TGCGCCAGCAGCCAAACCCTGAACACTGAAGCTTTCTTT. Protein: CASSQTLNTEAFF.

A few counts support this clonotype. The rearrangement joins TRBV2 to TRBJ1-4; weak D call: TRBD1 (6 bases). The CDR3 covers 16 residues. Germline lookup yields CDR1 SNHLY and CDR2 FYNNEI. V dropped 8 bases and J dropped 8 bases, with 24 bases sitting between them. CDR3: CASDDPHGGLREKLFF. In nucleotides, the CDR3 is TGTGCCAGCGACGACCCACATGGGGGGCTGAGGGAAAAACTGTTTTTT.

This clonotype was found a few times. The CDR3 reads CASSFGQGPYNEQFF. CDR3 sequence (DNA): TGTGCCAGCAGCTTTGGGCAGGGCCCCTACAATGAGCAGTTCTTC. V gene TRBV5-6 combines with J gene TRBJ2-1; a weak D match, TRBD1 (5 bases). The length of the CDR3 is 15 residues. Looked up from germline, CDR1 is SGHDT and CDR2 is YYEEEE. Deletions cut 2 bases from V and 2 bases from J, with 11 bases between.

The V and J genes are TRBV7-9 and TRBJ1-2; D is ambiguous. CDR1 is SEHNR and CDR2 is FQNEAQ in the germline V gene (reference sequence). V lost 4 bases and J lost 6, with 9 bases in between. This CDR3 contains 12 residues. The chain's CDR3 is CASSYGQDGYTF. In DNA, the CDR3 is TGTGCCAGCAGCTACGGCCAGGATGGCTACACCTTC. Combining the CDR3 with reference TRBV7-9 and TRBJ1-2 gives the whole variable domain DTGVSQNPRHKITKRGQNVTFRCDPISEHNRLYWYRQTLGQGPEFLTYFQNEAQLEKSRLLSDRFSAERPKGSFSTLEIQRTEQGDSAMYLCASSYGQDGYTFGSGTRLTVV.

This rearrangement joins TRBV6-6 to TRBJ1-1; D perhaps matches TRBD1 (6 bases). Germline lookup yields CDR1 MNHNY and CDR2 SVGAGI (reference sequence). V gave up 2 bases and J gave up 7 bases, with 11 bases separating them. This CDR3 is 13 amino acids long. The CDR3 sequence: CASSYQGRGEAFF. CDR3 bases: TGTGCCAGCAGTTACCAGGGCAGGGGTGAAGCTTTCTTT.

The CDR3 loop is CASSLAGTGEAFF. In DNA form, the CDR3 reads TGCGCCAGCAGCTTGGCCGGGACAGGTGAAGCTTTCTTT. The chain carries TRBV5-1 and TRBJ1-1, with 8 bases that match TRBD1. This CDR3 comprises 13 residues. CDR1 and CDR2 from the germline V gene are SGHRS and YFSETQ. J was trimmed by 7 bases and V by 0 bases; bases with no gene match: 2.

The genes are TRBV5-4 and TRBJ2-2; the D gene could be TRBD1 or TRBD2 (6 bases each). The CDR3 extends over 14 amino acids. V was cut by 4 bases and J by 8 bases, with 15 bases left in between. The germline V gene has CDR1 SGHNT and CDR2 YYREEE (reference sequence). CDR3 protein: CASSPGWGAGELFF. In DNA form, the CDR3 reads TGTGCCAGCAGCCCGGGGTGGGGGGCTGGGGAGCTGTTTTTT. The full variable domain, completed using reference TRBV5-4 and TRBJ2-2, is ETGVTQSPTHLIKTRGQQVTLRCSSQSGHNTVSWYQQALGQGPQFIFQYYREEENGRGNFPPRFSGLQFPNYSSELNVNALELDDSALYLCASSPGWGAGELFFGEGSRLTVL.

The chain couples TRBV2 to TRBJ2-2; weak D call: TRBD2 (6 bases). The CDR3 is 15 amino acids. Per germline, CDR1 SNHLY and CDR2 FYNNEI. Trimming shortened V by 9 bases and J by 4 bases, and 18 bases separated the two germline ends. The CDR3 here is CARQTSGVFTGELFF. The CDR3 nucleotides read TGTGCCAGACAGACTTCGGGGGTGTTCACCGGGGAGCTGTTTTTT. The variable domain in full, with the rest retrieved from reference TRBV2 and TRBJ2-2, is EPEVTQTPSHQVTQMGQEVILRCVPISNHLYFYWYRQILGQKVEFLVSFYNNEISEKSEIFDDQFSVERPDGSNFTLKIRSTKLEDSAMYFCARQTSGVFTGELFFGEGSRLTVL.

The V and J genes are TRBV28 and TRBJ2-3, with D uncertain. The CDR3 covers 13 residues. Trimming took 3 bases from V and 2 from J, leaving 6 bases between them. The V gene's germline CDR1 is MDHEN and CDR2 SYDVKM. The CDR3 spells CASSFLPTDTQYF. The CDR3 DNA reads TGTGCCAGCAGTTTCTTGCCCACAGATACGCAGTATTTT.

The chain combines TRBV5-4 with TRBJ1-6, with D uncertain. Germline loops: CDR1 SGHNT, CDR2 YYREEE (reference sequence). The ends were cut back, 4 bases at V and 8 bases at J, with 13 bases in the middle. There are 14 residues in the CDR3. The CDR3 bases are TGTGCCAGCAGCACACCTGGGCCCGATTCACCCCTCCACTTT. Translating it yields CASSTPGPDSPLHF.

This clonotype has a handful of counts. The rearrangement links TRBV5-1 to TRBJ2-7; D is possibly TRBD1 (5 bases). There are 12 residues in the CDR3. Germline V gene sequence: CDR1 SGHRS, CDR2 YFSETQ. V lost 7 bases to trimming and J lost 3 bases, with 11 bases between them. CDR3 sequence reads: CASGAENYEQYF. In nucleotides, the CDR3 is TGCGCCAGCGGGGCCGAAAACTACGAGCAGTACTTC.

There are many counts of this clonotype. This chain uses TRBV6-2 or TRBV6-3 with TRBJ1-1; D is ambiguous. The CDR3 consists of 12 residues. Per germline, CDR1 MNHEY and CDR2 SVGEGT. V shed 2 bases and J shed 9 bases, with 10 bases lying between them. The CDR3, as DNA: TGTGCCAGCAGTTACGGCGACGGGAAAGCTTTCTTT. Amino acids: CASSYGDGKAFF.

This clonotype showed up just a few times. The chain couples TRBV28 to TRBJ2-1; D gene ambiguous. CDR1 is MDHEN and CDR2 is SYDVKM in the germline V gene. V gave up 3 bases and J gave up 0 bases, with 12 bases separating them. The CDR3 is made up of 16 amino acids. In DNA form, the CDR3 reads TGTGCCAGCAGTTTTGAATCGCTCAGCTCCTACAATGAGCAGTTCTTC. This sequence encodes CASSFESLSSYNEQFF.

This sequence joins TRBV7-6 and TRBJ2-5; 9 bases are a match to TRBD1. The CDR3 loop spans 16 amino acids. Germline assignment: CDR1 SGHVS and CDR2 FNYEAQ. The V and J ends lost 5 bases and 4 bases, in that order; junction bases with no gene match: 11. The CDR3 region is CASSRGRQGGGETQYF. The CDR3 region has the DNA TGTGCCAGCAGCCGGGGCAGACAGGGGGGCGGAGAGACCCAGTACTTC.

The DNA for the CDR3 is TGCGCCAGCAGCCAGAGGGACCTCGTTCAAGAGACCCAGTACTTC. This encodes CASSQRDLVQETQYF. The rearrangement uses TRBV4-1 and TRBJ2-5, with D perhaps assigned TRBD1 or TRBD2 (5 bases each). V dropped 3 bases and J dropped 2 bases, with 13 bases sitting between them. The CDR3 loop spans 15 amino acids. Germline assignment: CDR1 MGHRA and CDR2 YSYEKL.

This clonotype was picked up many times. This chain uses TRBV19 with TRBJ2-1; 11 bases fit TRBD2. Per the germline V gene, CDR1 is LNHDA and CDR2 is SQIVND (reference sequence). The CDR3 spans 16 residues. The junction had 9 bases not matched to a gene; V was cut back by 5 bases and J by 6 bases. The DNA for the CDR3 is TGTGCCAGTAGTCCTTATAGCGGGGGGGTTATCAATGAGCAGTTCTTC. Amino acids: CASSPYSGGVINEQFF.

This clonotype was detected a few times. The chain uses TRBV7-6 and TRBJ1-4, with TRBD1 identical over 8 bases. This CDR3 comprises 15 residues. CDR1 SGHVS and CDR2 FNYEAQ come from the germline V gene. V was pared by 5 bases and J by 5 bases, with 7 bases of the junction left unmatched. CDR3 sequence reads: CASSPRDRSNEKLFF. CDR3 coding DNA: TGTGCCAGCAGCCCCCGGGACAGGTCAAATGAAAAACTGTTTTTT.

The chain couples TRBV4-1 to TRBJ2-5, with D unresolved. V was shortened by 6 bases and J by 4 bases, with 9 bases between the two germline ends. The CDR3 consists of 12 residues. Germline V gene data show CDR1 as MGHRA and CDR2 as YSYEKL. The CDR3 loop reads CASSNLGETQYF. CDR3 DNA sequence: TGCGCCAGCAGTAACCTGGGAGAGACCCAGTACTTC.

The chain uses TRBV24-1 and TRBJ1-2; D ambiguous. Trimming shortened V by 1 base and J by 8 bases, and 16 bases separated the two germline ends. Looked up from germline, CDR1 is KGHDR and CDR2 is SFDVKD. CDR3 length: 15 amino acids. In DNA, the CDR3 is TGTGCCACCAGTGATTTCGGTCCCGGCCCGCCGGGCTACACCTTC. Its protein product is CATSDFGPGPPGYTF.